These 19 T cell receptor beta chains came from one sample sequenced in a study of T cells in Graves' hyperthyroidism and ophthalmopathy. Amplified regions were TCR beta CDR3 sequences from RNA transcripts. The HTBI set primed first-round TCR CDR3 RT-PCR. One entry per CDR3 protein results from TCRdb running MiXCR on the multiplex PCR reads. The sample carries about 840,000 distinct CDR3 sequences, around 39% recorded once. Material for sequencing was blood. Receptors were obtained from a young man with Graves' hyperthyroidism.

In the case of this clonotype: Just one base apart from a much larger clone, this may be a read error. The chain recombines TRBV7-9 with TRBJ2-5; D uncertain. This CDR3 comprises 13 residues. Looked up from germline, CDR1 is SEHNR and CDR2 is FQNEAQ (reference sequence). V lost 0 bases and J lost 7, with 9 bases in between. CDR3 residues: CASSLASLGTQYF. The CDR3 nucleotides are TGTGCCAGCAGCTTAGCGTCACTCGGGACCCAGTACTTC.

This clonotype was observed at least ten times. V gene TRBV20-1 combines with J gene TRBJ1-6; 7 bases fit TRBD1. The CDR3 extends over 13 amino acids. Germline V gives CDR1 DFQATT, CDR2 SNEGSKA (reference sequence). V lost 5 bases, J lost 6 bases, and 4 bases stayed unmatched. The CDR3 region has the DNA TGCAGTGCTTTGACAGGGAGTAATTCACCCCTCCACTTT. It translates to CSALTGSNSPLHF.

The rearrangement uses TRBV27 and TRBJ2-5; D gene uncertain. Germline V gene data show CDR1 as MNHEY and CDR2 as SMNVEV (reference sequence). There are 13 residues in the CDR3. The V gene lost 2 bases and the J gene lost 7 bases, with 11 bases spanning the gap. The CDR3 loop reads CASSLVRTGTQYF. CDR3 DNA: TGTGCCAGCAGTTTAGTCCGGACGGGGACCCAGTACTTC.

This clonotype was seen at least ten times. The genes are TRBV2 and TRBJ2-7; 7 positions match TRBD1. The CDR3 runs to 12 residues. Germline V gene lookup returns CDR1 SNHLY and CDR2 FYNNEI. V lost 6 bases to trimming and J lost 4 bases; unmatched junction nucleotides: 3. As DNA, the CDR3 is TGTGCCAGCAGGGACAGGTTATACGAGCAGTACTTC. Residues: CASRDRLYEQYF.

The sample holds one count of this clonotype. The chain has TRBV29-1 and TRBJ2-1, with D possibly being TRBD2 (5 bases). From germline, CDR1 is SQVTM and CDR2 ANQGSEA. Between the trimmed V and J ends, which lost 4 bases and 6 bases, there was a span of 19 bases. There are 15 residues in the CDR3. The CDR3 DNA is TGCAGCGTTGGCCGGGTCGCAATGGCGGGCAATGAGCAGTTCTTC. Amino acids: CSVGRVAMAGNEQFF.

This clonotype has a count of ten or more. The chain combines TRBV7-2 with TRBJ2-5, with 7 positions matching TRBD1. Per the germline V gene, CDR1 is SGHTA and CDR2 is FQGNSA. There are 14 residues in the CDR3. V trimming: 7 bases; J trimming: 4 bases; junction bases outside the gene matches: 9. CDR3 amino acids: CASNSRDRRETQYF. CDR3 sequence (DNA): TGTGCCAGCAACAGCAGGGACAGAAGAGAGACCCAGTACTTC.

This rearrangement joins TRBV4-1 to TRBJ1-2, with 7 positions matching TRBD1. Looked up from germline, CDR1 is MGHRA and CDR2 is YSYEKL. This CDR3 is 14 amino acids long. The junction had 8 bases not matched to a gene; V was cut back by 4 bases and J by 6 bases. CDR3 nucleotide sequence: TGCGCCAGCAGCCTACAGGGGACCGGCGATGGCTACACCTTC. Translation gives CASSLQGTGDGYTF.

This clonotype was found many times. The chain recombines TRBV15 with TRBJ1-6; D remains unclear. CDR3 size: 16 residues. V was cut by 0 bases and J by 8 bases, with 14 bases left in between. Germline CDR1 reads LNHNV; CDR2 reads YYDKDF (reference sequence). CDR3 loop: CATSRDRRRSDSPLHF. Here the CDR3 DNA reads TGTGCCACCAGCAGAGATCGTCGACGGAGTGATTCACCCCTCCACTTT.

As for this clonotype: One junction end disagrees with the germline gene, perhaps due to a read error. This rearrangement joins TRBV7-6 to TRBJ1-5; D possibly corresponds to TRBD1 (6 bases). Germline CDR1 is SGHVS and CDR2 is FNYEAQ. CDR3 length: 15 amino acids. The CDR3 coding sequence is TGTGCCAGCAGTTTAGCGGGGCAGGGAGGACAGCTCCAGCATTTT. Its protein product is CASSLAGQGGQLQHF.

This clonotype was observed at least ten times. This sequence joins TRBV25-1 and TRBJ1-1; 7 bases match TRBD1. V dropped 6 bases and J dropped 7; count of bases not matched to a gene: 8. This CDR3 comprises 13 residues. Germline V gives CDR1 MGHDK, CDR2 SYGVNS. CDR3 nucleotides: TGTGCCAGCAGAGGGGGCAGGGGAGGTGAAGCTTTCTTT. This encodes CASRGGRGGEAFF.

This clonotype came up many times. J is TRBJ1-1 and V is TRBV7-6; TRBD1 might be the D (5 bases). Germline assignment: CDR1 SGHVS and CDR2 FNYEAQ. Between the trimmed V and J ends, which lost 3 bases and 2 bases, there was a span of 10 bases. CDR3 size: 14 residues. The CDR3 DNA is TGTGCCAGCAGCTTGCCAGGGAGAAACACTGAAGCTTTCTTT. It is translated as CASSLPGRNTEAFF.

This clonotype appeared many times. This chain connects TRBV20-1 to TRBJ1-1; the D is unclear. CDR1 DFQATT and CDR2 SNEGSKA come from the germline V gene (reference sequence). V gave up 6 bases and J gave up 0 bases, with 11 bases separating them. The CDR3 spans 13 residues. CDR3 in DNA: TGCAGTGCCCTGGGGAGCTTGAACACTGAAGCTTTCTTT. Translation: CSALGSLNTEAFF.

The chain has TRBV11-1 and TRBJ1-2; perhaps TRBD1 as D (6 bases). The germline V gene has CDR1 SGHAT and CDR2 FQDESV (reference sequence). V was trimmed by 7 bases and J by 3 bases, leaving 15 bases between them. This CDR3 spans 14 amino acids. The chain's CDR3 is CASTWEGDDYGYTF. In nucleotides, the CDR3 is TGTGCCAGCACCTGGGAGGGGGATGACTATGGCTACACCTTC.

This clonotype was observed a handful of times. The chain joins TRBV10-3 to TRBJ2-7; possible D gene TRBD1, 5 bases. CDR3 length: 17 amino acids. Trimming cost V 0 bases and J 3 bases, with 18 bases left between them. CDR1 is ENHRY, CDR2 SYGVKD, per germline. The CDR3 DNA follows: TGTGCCATCAGTGAGTCGACTGCAGGTCCAGGGTTCTACGAGCAGTACTTC. It specifies CAISESTAGPGFYEQYF.

V is TRBV11-2 and J is TRBJ2-7; 8 bases match TRBD2. The CDR3 extends over 18 amino acids. The V gene's germline CDR1 is SGHAT and CDR2 FQNNGV. V lost 0 bases and J lost 4; bases outside the gene matches: 14. The CDR3 region is CASSLDRGGGRTSYEQYF. The DNA of the CDR3 is TGTGCCAGCAGCTTAGATCGGGGCGGCGGGAGGACGTCTTACGAGCAGTACTTC.

The chain couples TRBV9 to TRBJ2-7, with D tentatively TRBD2 (5 bases). Trimming removed 4 bases at V and 2 bases at J, with 16 bases between. This CDR3 is built from 15 residues. Per the germline V gene, CDR1 is SGDLS and CDR2 is YYNGEE. The CDR3 loop is CASSPRERTAYEQYF. CDR3 in DNA: TGTGCCAGCAGCCCCAGAGAGCGGACCGCCTACGAGCAGTACTTC.

Many counts were recorded for this clonotype. The rearrangement uses TRBV20-1 and TRBJ1-2, with D possibly matching TRBD1 (6 bases). Germline loops: CDR1 DFQATT, CDR2 SNEGSKA (reference sequence). This CDR3 contains 11 residues. V was shortened by 7 bases and J by 8 bases, with 14 bases between the two germline ends. CDR3 coding DNA: TGCAGTGTTTTACAGGGATACGGCTACACCTTC. This codes for CSVLQGYGYTF.

The chain links TRBV6-5 to TRBJ2-2, with D perhaps TRBD2 (5 bases). The CDR3 has 16 amino acids. V was cut by 5 bases and J by 3 bases, with 16 bases left in between. The V gene's germline CDR1 is MNHEY and CDR2 SVGAGI. The CDR3 here is CASSNVAPADTGELFF. The CDR3 nucleotides are TGTGCCAGCAGTAACGTAGCGCCTGCGGACACCGGGGAGCTGTTTTTT.

This clonotype was counted at least ten times. The chain recombines TRBV7-9 with TRBJ2-7; 7 bases agree with TRBD1. V lost 4 bases to trimming and J lost 5 bases; unmatched junction nucleotides: 11. The CDR3 length is 15 residues. Germline CDR1 SEHNR, CDR2 FQNEAQ (reference sequence). CDR3 sequence: CASSSETGIPNEQYF. The CDR3 DNA reads as TGTGCCAGCAGCTCCGAGACAGGGATACCTAACGAGCAGTACTTC.